The next 19 T cell receptor beta chains were all read from a single sample in a study of glioma-infiltrating T cells after dendritic cell vaccination. Repertoires were generated with immunoSEQ multiplex PCR, while TCRdb's copy carries only in-frame clones and drops some. The table has over 75,000 clones, approximately 80% seen once. Time point in this sample: after dendritic cell vaccination, including at tumor progression/relapse. The material sequenced was blood, taken after dendritic cell vaccination. The receptor source for this set is a human donor with glioblastoma.

There are a few counts of this clone. CDR3 sequence reads: CASSQDTHNSPLHF. CDR3 DNA sequence: TGTGCCAGCAGCCAGGACACGCATAATTCACCCCTCCACTTT. The V call is TRBV7-9, the J call TRBJ1-6; D is perhaps TRBD1 (5 bases). In germline, CDR1 is SEHNR, CDR2 FQNEAQ (reference sequence). Deletions cut 5 bases from V and 5 bases from J, with 10 bases between. The CDR3 runs to 14 residues.

The V gene is TRBV18, the J gene TRBJ1-3; no firm D call. The length of the CDR3 is 17 residues. Trimming removed 5 bases at V and 0 bases at J, with 17 bases between. Germline V lookup: CDR1 KGHSH, CDR2 LQKENI. CDR3 bases: TGTGCCAGCTCAGAACAGAAAACCCTACCCTCTGGAAACACCATATATTTT. Translated, it gives CASSEQKTLPSGNTIYF.

The chain couples TRBV6-1 to TRBJ1-5, with D maybe TRBD1 (6 bases). CDR1 is MNHNS, CDR2 SASEGT, per germline. This CDR3 is 15 amino acids long. Trimming removed 7 bases from V and 5 bases from J, with 18 bases in between. The CDR3 reads CASTRRGGWDQPQHF. The CDR3 bases are TGTGCCAGCACCCGAAGGGGGGGTTGGGATCAGCCCCAGCATTTT.

The V gene is TRBV6-5, the J gene TRBJ1-3; no firm D call. V lost 5 bases to trimming and J lost 2 bases, with 10 bases between them. The CDR3 is made up of 14 amino acids. Germline V lookup: CDR1 MNHEY, CDR2 SVGAGI. This CDR3 reads CASSTHQAGNTIYF. DNA for the CDR3: TGTGCCAGCAGTACCCATCAGGCTGGAAACACCATATATTTT.

The rearrangement joins TRBV6-6 to TRBJ2-3; 7 nucleotides agree with TRBD2. The CDR3 spans 16 residues. CDR1 MNHNY and CDR2 SVGAGI come from the germline V gene (reference sequence). J lost 3 bases, V lost 5 bases, and 11 bases had no gene match. CDR3 protein: CASSPTPRGVTDTQYF. CDR3 DNA: TGTGCCAGCAGTCCAACCCCCCGGGGGGTAACAGATACGCAGTATTTT.

The chain uses TRBV18 and TRBJ1-1; D perhaps matches TRBD1 (6 bases). Germline CDR1 and CDR2: KGHSH and LQKENI. The CDR3 contains 15 residues. V dropped 3 bases and J dropped 3 bases, with 14 bases sitting between them. The CDR3 reads CASSPGQWGDTEAFF. In DNA, the CDR3 is TGTGCCAGCTCACCCGGACAGTGGGGAGACACTGAAGCTTTCTTT.

The chain uses TRBV6-5 and TRBJ2-2; possibly TRBD2 for D (7 bases). Germline-derived CDR1 and CDR2 are MNHEY and SVGAGI. The V end lost 2 bases, the J end lost 7 bases, and 14 bases lay between the germline ends. This CDR3 contains 15 residues. For the CDR3, the DNA is TGTGCCAGCAGTTACGTGGGGGGGCTAGGCGGGGAGCTGTTTTTT. It codes for CASSYVGGLGGELFF.

The chain is built from TRBV5-1 and TRBJ2-3, with 11 nucleotides matching TRBD1. The CDR3 sequence is 18 residues long. J gave up 1 base and V 4 bases, and 11 bases lay outside the gene matches. The germline CDR1 and CDR2 sequences are SGHRS and YFSETQ. Here the CDR3 DNA reads TGCGCCAGCAGCCTAGAGCGGACAGGGGGCGGGGGCACAGATACGCAGTATTTT. It codes for CASSLERTGGGGTDTQYF.

The chain combines TRBV25-1 with TRBJ1-2; D call uncertain. The germline V gene has CDR1 MGHDK and CDR2 SYGVNS. The CDR3 runs 15 residues. The ends were cut back, 1 base at V and 0 bases at J, with 9 bases in the middle. CDR3 sequence reads: CASSESREANYGYTF. Written as DNA, the CDR3 is TGTGCCAGCAGTGAATCACGGGAAGCTAACTATGGCTACACCTTC.

This clone was observed a single time. This rearrangement joins TRBV7-2 to TRBJ2-7; TRBD1 agrees at 7 bases. J was trimmed by 3 bases and V by 1 base; bases with no gene match: 3. The CDR3 runs to 14 residues. Germline-derived CDR1 and CDR2 are SGHTA and FQGNSA. As DNA, the CDR3 is TGTGCCAGCAGCTTAGACAGGGGTGGCTACGAGCAGTACTTC. It yields the protein CASSLDRGGYEQYF. The full variable domain, with the rest looked up from reference TRBV7-2 and TRBJ2-7, is GAGVSQSPSNKVTEKGKDVELRCDPISGHTALYWYRQSLGQGLEFLIYFQGNSAPDKSGLPSDRFSAERTGGSVSTLTIQRTQQEDSAVYLCASSLDRGGYEQYFGPGTRLTVT.

This clone was seen a few times. V is TRBV6-4 and J is TRBJ2-7, with a possible D match to TRBD1 (6 bases). Germline CDR1 MRHNA, CDR2 SNTAGT. The CDR3 is 13 amino acids. The V gene lost 4 bases and the J gene lost 3 bases, with 10 bases spanning the gap. This CDR3 is CASSARGGYEQYF. CDR3 sequence (DNA): TGTGCCAGCAGTGCGAGAGGGGGCTACGAGCAGTACTTC.

The table lists this clone with a few counts. The chain uses TRBV2 and TRBJ2-7, with D hard to call. Germline V gives CDR1 SNHLY, CDR2 FYNNEI. CDR3 length equals 11 residues. V lost 6 bases to trimming and J lost 3 bases, with 6 bases between them. The CDR3 protein is CASRAVYEQYF. The CDR3 DNA sequence: TGTGCCAGCAGGGCGGTCTACGAGCAGTACTTC.

The V call is TRBV5-1, the J call TRBJ2-3; a possible D gene is TRBD2 (5 bases). V lost 0 bases and J 6 bases, leaving 11 bases between the germline ends. The CDR3 consists of 14 residues. The germline CDR1 and CDR2 sequences are SGHRS and YFSETQ. The CDR3: CASSLEAGSDTQYF. CDR3 DNA: TGCGCCAGCAGCTTGGAGGCTGGGAGCGATACGCAGTATTTT.

The chain joins TRBV5-1 to TRBJ1-2; 7 bases line up with TRBD1. V lost 4 bases and J lost 3; bases outside the gene matches: 6. The CDR3 loop spans 14 amino acids. CDR1 is SGHRS and CDR2 is YFSETQ in the germline V gene. CDR3 sequence: CASSPQTGHYGYTF. DNA for the CDR3: TGCGCCAGCAGCCCCCAGACAGGGCACTATGGCTACACCTTC. The full variable domain, its missing parts supplied by reference TRBV5-1 and TRBJ1-2, is KAGVTQTPRYLIKTRGQQVTLSCSPISGHRSVSWYQQTPGQGLQFLFEYFSETQRNKGNFPGRFSGRQFSNSRSEMNVSTLELGDSALYLCASSPQTGHYGYTFGSGTRLTVV.

The rearrangement uses TRBV19 and TRBJ1-1, with D possibly matching TRBD1 (6 bases). Trimming removed 9 bases at V and 4 bases at J, with 12 bases between. Germline V gene sequence: CDR1 LNHDA, CDR2 SQIVND (reference sequence). CDR3 length equals 12 residues. The CDR3 DNA reads TGTGCCAGCAGGGGAAGTCGCACTGAAGCTTTCTTT. It encodes CASRGSRTEAFF.

The V and J genes are TRBV6-1 and TRBJ2-1; 11 bases are shared with TRBD2. CDR3 size: 13 residues. V lost 5 bases, J lost 15 bases, and 9 bases stayed unmatched. The germline gives CDR1 MNHNS, CDR2 SASEGT. CDR3 amino acids: CASSLKLAGDPFF. DNA for the CDR3: TGTGCCAGCAGTCTAAAACTAGCGGGAGACCCGTTCTTC.

This clone has only a few counts. The genes are TRBV5-4 and TRBJ1-1; 8 bases agree with TRBD1. The CDR3 spans 16 residues. Germline lookup yields CDR1 SGHNT and CDR2 YYREEE (reference sequence). The V segment lost 0 bases and the J segment 5 bases; nucleotides outside the gene matches: 9. The CDR3 coding sequence is TGTGCCAGCAGCTTGGCTCTAGGCAGGGGGCTTACTGAAGCTTTCTTT. As protein: CASSLALGRGLTEAFF.

This chain joins TRBV11-3 and TRBJ2-3; 10 bases align to TRBD2. The J segment lost 4 bases and the V segment lost 5 bases, leaving 6 bases of the junction unmatched. This CDR3 has 15 residues. The germline CDR1 and CDR2 sequences are SGHNT and YENEEA. The CDR3 DNA sequence: TGTGCCAGCAGCGCAGGACTAGCGGAGGCAGATACGCAGTATTTT. It is translated as CASSAGLAEADTQYF.

This rearrangement joins TRBV9 to TRBJ1-4; 12 nucleotides line up with TRBD1. The CDR3 spans 17 residues. The germline gives CDR1 SGDLS, CDR2 YYNGEE. The V and J ends lost 3 bases and 4 bases, in that order; junction bases with no gene match: 7. Here the CDR3 DNA reads TGTGCCAGCAGCGCCGGGACAGGGGGCGCGGGTAATGAAAAACTGTTTTTT. Translating gives CASSAGTGGAGNEKLFF.